These 22 T cell receptor beta chains originate from one sample sequenced in a study of siplizumab effects on memory and regulatory T cells. Clones were read by immunoSEQ multiplex PCR, and TCRdb kept only the in-frame ones, dropping some. Here the sample spans 100,000 to 110,000 clones, 91% being singletons. The sample consisted of CD4+ T cells sorted from blood. These receptors all stem from a human donor in good health.

The chain recombines TRBV5-1 with TRBJ2-1; 8 bases line up with TRBD2. This CDR3 comprises 15 residues. J lost 9 bases, V lost 4 bases, and 12 bases had no gene match. CDR1 is SGHRS, CDR2 YFSETQ, per germline. The CDR3 coding sequence is TGCGCCAGCAGCCCCGGGGGGGGAAGTGAGATTGAGCAGTTCTTC. Its translation is CASSPGGGSEIEQFF.

The rearrangement joins TRBV11-2 to TRBJ1-4, with D hard to call. CDR3 length: 15 residues. Germline V CDR1 and CDR2: SGHAT, FQNNGV. Trimming pared 1 base from V and 6 bases from J, leaving 12 bases between. The CDR3 protein is CASSLGWGGDEKLFF. In DNA, the CDR3 is TGTGCCAGCAGCTTAGGATGGGGTGGGGATGAAAAACTGTTTTTT.

The chain uses TRBV11-3 and TRBJ2-5, with D perhaps matching TRBD2 (6 bases). The germline V and J ends were trimmed by 2 bases and 3 bases, with 13 bases remaining between them. Germline V gives CDR1 SGHNT, CDR2 YENEEA. This CDR3 is built from 15 residues. The chain's CDR3 is CASSLSRGTEETQYF. DNA of the CDR3: TGTGCCAGCAGCTTATCCCGGGGGACCGAAGAGACCCAGTACTTC.

J is TRBJ1-4 and V is TRBV6-1; weak D call: TRBD1 (6 bases). This CDR3 contains 13 residues. Germline-derived CDR1 and CDR2 are MNHNS and SASEGT. Trimming cost V 8 bases and J 4 bases, with 11 bases left between them. The CDR3 here is CASEGGGNEKLFF. The CDR3 bases are TGTGCCAGCGAGGGAGGGGGTAATGAAAAACTGTTTTTT.

The V call is TRBV25-1, the J call TRBJ2-2, with D maybe TRBD1 (6 bases). Germline CDR1 reads MGHDK; CDR2 reads SYGVNS. CDR3 length: 14 amino acids. The V gene lost 5 bases and the J gene lost 2 bases, with 9 bases spanning the gap. The CDR3 sequence is CASSWGPNTGELFF. The CDR3 coding sequence is TGTGCCAGCAGTTGGGGGCCCAACACCGGGGAGCTGTTTTTT.

The chain employs TRBV19 and TRBJ1-1; tentative D call: TRBD1 (6 bases). The CDR3 sequence is 14 residues long. Deletions cut 4 bases from V and 8 bases from J, with 17 bases between. In germline, CDR1 is LNHDA, CDR2 SQIVND (reference sequence). The CDR3 DNA follows: TGTGCCAGTAGTACCTTACAGGGCTTTCTGGAAGCTTTCTTT. The encoded protein is CASSTLQGFLEAFF.

The chain combines TRBV2 with TRBJ2-7, with unresolved D. The CDR3 has 11 amino acids. V was shortened by 4 bases and J by 6 bases, with 7 bases between the two germline ends. Germline CDR1 and CDR2: SNHLY and FYNNEI. The CDR3 protein is CASSAGPEQYF. The CDR3 nucleotides read TGTGCCAGCAGTGCAGGTCCCGAGCAGTACTTC.

This chain uses TRBV7-9 with TRBJ1-1, with D tentatively TRBD1 (5 bases). V gave up 2 bases and J gave up 6 bases, with 10 bases separating them. Germline V gene data show CDR1 as SEHNR and CDR2 as FQNEAQ (reference sequence). The CDR3 spans 13 residues. The CDR3 reads CASSLRQGAEAFF. The CDR3 DNA reads as TGTGCCAGCAGCTTACGTCAAGGGGCTGAAGCTTTCTTT.

The V gene is TRBV7-3, the J gene TRBJ2-1, with D unclear. V lost 5 bases, J lost 10 bases, and 15 bases lay in between. From germline, CDR1 is SGHTA and CDR2 FQGTGA. This CDR3 region has 13 residues. Written as DNA, the CDR3 is TGTGCCAGCAGCCCCCAAACTACTCTGGAGCAGTTCTTC. Amino acids: CASSPQTTLEQFF. The full variable domain, rest sourced from reference TRBV7-3 and TRBJ2-1, is GAGVSQTPSNKVTEKGKYVELRCDPISGHTALYWYRQSLGQGPEFLIYFQGTGAADDSGLPNDRFFAVRPEGSVSTLKIQRTERGDSAVYLCASSPQTTLEQFFGPGTRLTVL.

The V call is TRBV18, the J call TRBJ2-2; the D is unclear. Germline assignment: CDR1 KGHSH and CDR2 LQKENI. V was cut by 0 bases and J by 3 bases, with 8 bases left in between. The CDR3 contains 15 residues. CDR3 amino acids: CASSPPSQHTGELFF. The CDR3 nucleotides are TGTGCCAGCTCACCACCGTCCCAGCACACCGGGGAGCTGTTTTTT.

This chain connects TRBV7-8 to TRBJ2-7; D unresolved. CDR1 is SGHVS, CDR2 FQNEAQ, per germline. The CDR3 totals 15 residues. Trimming took off 5 bases at V and 3 bases at J, with 17 bases between the two ends. This CDR3 is CASSPKRDLGYEQYF. The CDR3 DNA is TGTGCCAGCAGCCCGAAAAGAGATCTCGGCTACGAGCAGTACTTC.

The chain joins TRBV15 to TRBJ2-3; 8 nucleotides align to TRBD1. V was pared by 1 base and J by 2 bases, with 8 bases of the junction left unmatched. The CDR3 has 17 amino acids. Germline CDR1 and CDR2: LNHNV and YYDKDF (reference sequence). Here the CDR3 DNA reads TGTGCCACCAGCAGAGGCCCGAACAGGGGGTCCACAGATACGCAGTATTTT. Translating gives CATSRGPNRGSTDTQYF.

The V and J genes are TRBV7-2 and TRBJ1-4; D ambiguous. Trimming left V 5 bases short and J 0 bases short, with 10 bases between. The V gene's germline CDR1 is SGHTA and CDR2 FQGNSA. The CDR3 is made up of 15 amino acids. The DNA of the CDR3 is TGTGCCAGCAGCCCTAACGTTGCAACTAATGAAAAACTGTTTTTT. Translated, it gives CASSPNVATNEKLFF.

The V call is TRBV9, the J call TRBJ2-1; maybe TRBD1 (6 bases). Between the trimmed V and J ends, which lost 3 bases and 2 bases, there was a span of 18 bases. The CDR3 length is 17 residues. Per the germline V gene, CDR1 is SGDLS and CDR2 is YYNGEE. The CDR3, as DNA: TGTGCCAGCAGCGCAAACCTAGGACAGACCCCCTACAATGAGCAGTTCTTC. Amino acid sequence: CASSANLGQTPYNEQFF.

The chain has TRBV19 and TRBJ2-1, with D possibly being TRBD2 (5 bases). The CDR3 extends over 16 amino acids. Germline V lookup: CDR1 LNHDA, CDR2 SQIVND (reference sequence). Trimming shortened V by 3 bases and J by 4 bases, and 16 bases separated the two germline ends. The CDR3 sequence: CASSMTQDFGYNEQFF. The DNA for the CDR3 is TGTGCCAGTAGTATGACCCAGGACTTTGGGTACAATGAGCAGTTCTTC.

The chain has TRBV6-5 and TRBJ2-3; 7 nucleotides align to TRBD1. V was pared by 7 bases and J by 1 base, with 5 bases of the junction left unmatched. The CDR3 has 14 residues. Germline V gene sequence: CDR1 MNHEY, CDR2 SVGAGI. The CDR3 here is CASTLTGGTDTQYF. The DNA of the CDR3 is TGTGCCAGCACCCTAACAGGGGGCACAGATACGCAGTATTTT.

The chain links TRBV18 to TRBJ2-3; D is perhaps TRBD1 (6 bases). The CDR3 loop spans 13 amino acids. Trimming stripped 6 bases from V and 9 bases from J, with 16 bases between. Germline CDR1 is KGHSH and CDR2 is LQKENI. CDR3 residues: CASSPMGALTQYF. In nucleotides, the CDR3 is TGTGCCAGCTCCCCGATGGGGGCGTTGACGCAGTATTTT.

The J gene is TRBJ2-2, the V gene TRBV6-4; D remains unclear. The V end lost 3 bases, the J end lost 6 bases, and 11 bases lay between the germline ends. The CDR3 runs to 14 residues. Germline lookup yields CDR1 MRHNA and CDR2 SNTAGT. Written as DNA, the CDR3 is TGTGCCAGCAGTGAGGTGGGCCTATCCGGGGAGCTGTTTTTT. Protein sequence: CASSEVGLSGELFF.

This clone was seen a handful of times. The gene calls are TRBV5-6 and TRBJ2-1, with TRBD1 matching over 7 bases. The germline CDR1 and CDR2 sequences are SGHDT and YYEEEE. V shed 4 bases and J 3 bases; nucleotides not matched to a gene: 10. The length of the CDR3 is 16 residues. CDR3 protein: CASSPSDRVYYNEQFF. In DNA, the CDR3 is TGTGCCAGCAGCCCCTCAGACAGGGTGTACTACAATGAGCAGTTCTTC.

The chain joins TRBV2 to TRBJ2-3, with D possibly called TRBD1 or TRBD2 (5 bases each). The ends were cut back, 4 bases at V and 5 bases at J, with 10 bases in the middle. The CDR3 has 13 residues. Germline V lookup: CDR1 SNHLY, CDR2 FYNNEI. CDR3 loop: CASSGGTGDTQYF. The CDR3 DNA follows: TGTGCCAGCAGTGGGGGGACGGGAGATACGCAGTATTTT.

V is TRBV10-3 and J is TRBJ2-4, with TRBD2 matching over 10 bases. Trimming at V came to 0 bases and at J to 9 bases, leaving 14 bases not matched to a gene. This CDR3 is 18 amino acids long. Germline assignment: CDR1 ENHRY and CDR2 SYGVKD. This CDR3 is CAISESSASGGAEGIQYF. In nucleotides, the CDR3 is TGTGCCATCAGTGAGTCGAGTGCGAGCGGGGGGGCCGAGGGCATTCAGTACTTC.

The chain employs TRBV7-2 and TRBJ2-5; 11 nucleotides line up with TRBD2. The CDR3 consists of 17 residues. Germline-derived CDR1 and CDR2 are SGHTA and FQGNSA. With V trimmed by 2 bases and J by 5 bases, 10 bases remained unmatched. As DNA, the CDR3 is TGTGCCAGCAGCTTACCTCCATTTAGCGGGGGGGAGGAGACCCAGTACTTC. Residues: CASSLPPFSGGEETQYF.